The 27 T cell receptor beta chains in this list originate from one sample, sequenced in a study of blood T cell repertoires in COVID-19. The method was immunoSEQ multiplex PCR; TCRdb's version includes in-frame clones alone and lacks a portion of them. In the table there are roughly 180,000 clones, roughly 81% of which are singletons. The sequencing input was peripheral blood. The receptors stem from a woman older than 75 with COVID-19, enrolled during active disease.

The chain carries TRBV10-3 and TRBJ1-2; the D is unclear. The CDR3 sequence is 13 residues long. The V gene lost 4 bases and the J gene lost 4 bases, with 10 bases spanning the gap. Germline V CDR1 and CDR2: ENHRY, SYGVKD. The CDR3 sequence is CAISAREGYGYTF. The CDR3 DNA sequence: TGTGCCATCAGTGCAAGGGAGGGCTATGGCTACACCTTC.

V usage is TRBV19 and J usage is TRBJ2-1; the match to TRBD2 covers 10 bases. The CDR3 length is 14 residues. Germline lookup yields CDR1 LNHDA and CDR2 SQIVND (reference sequence). The ends lost 8 bases at V and 4 bases at J; junction bases unmatched: 5. The CDR3, as DNA: TGTGCCAGTTCTTTAGCGGGGGGTTACAATGAGCAGTTCTTC. Amino acids: CASSLAGGYNEQFF.

CDR3 DNA: TGTGCCAGCAGCACAGGACTAGCCGGGACCCAGTACTTC. Its translation: CASSTGLAGTQYF. The chain employs TRBV7-2 and TRBJ2-5; 8 bases agree with TRBD2. Germline CDR1 is SGHTA and CDR2 is FQGNSA. Trimming cost V 5 bases and J 7 bases; bases outside gene matches: 6. This CDR3 contains 13 residues.

The rearrangement joins TRBV6-5 to TRBJ1-1, with D possibly being TRBD1 (6 bases). The CDR3 is 13 residues long. V lost 6 bases and J lost 0, with 8 bases in between. CDR1 is MNHEY and CDR2 is SVGAGI in the germline V gene. The CDR3, as DNA: TGTGCCAGCAGGGGACACATGAACACTGAAGCTTTCTTT. Translation: CASRGHMNTEAFF.

The rearrangement links TRBV4-2 to TRBJ2-5; perhaps TRBD2 as D (6 bases). V lost 4 bases and J 2 bases, leaving 11 bases between the germline ends. The CDR3 is made up of 14 amino acids. The germline V gene has CDR1 LGHNA and CDR2 YNFKEQ. This chain's CDR3 is CASSPGGDQETQYF. The CDR3, as DNA: TGTGCCAGCAGCCCTGGCGGGGATCAAGAGACCCAGTACTTC.

CDR3 loop: CASRLLAGGTDTQYF. As DNA, the CDR3 is TGTGCCAGCAGGCTTCTAGCGGGGGGGACAGATACGCAGTATTTT. The chain has TRBV6-5 and TRBJ2-3, with TRBD2 identical over 12 bases. The ends lost 6 bases at V and 3 bases at J; junction bases unmatched: 4. Germline V gene data show CDR1 as MNHEY and CDR2 as SVGAGI. The CDR3 contains 15 residues.

The chain has TRBV19 and TRBJ2-7, with 8 positions matching TRBD1. This CDR3 comprises 15 residues. CDR1 and CDR2 from the germline V gene are LNHDA and SQIVND (reference sequence). The J segment lost 3 bases and the V segment lost 3 bases, leaving 7 bases of the junction unmatched. The CDR3 DNA follows: TGTGCCAGTAGTATTGGGGACAGGTTAATCTACGAGCAGTACTTC. It yields the protein CASSIGDRLIYEQYF. The whole variable domain, filled in from reference TRBV19 and TRBJ2-7, reads DGGITQSPKYLFRKEGQNVTLSCEQNLNHDAMYWYRQDPGQGLRLIYYSQIVNDFQKGDIAEGYSVSREKKESFPLTVTSAQKNPTAFYLCASSIGDRLIYEQYFGPGTRLTVT.

This chain links TRBV10-3 with TRBJ1-2; 11 bases are shared with TRBD1. Unmatched junction bases numbered 8, after V lost 5 bases and J lost 3 bases. The CDR3 covers 16 residues. The germline V gene encodes CDR1 ENHRY and CDR2 SYGVKD. CDR3 residues: CAISSGDRGKYYGYTF. The CDR3 DNA sequence: TGTGCCATCAGTTCTGGGGACAGGGGGAAATACTATGGCTACACCTTC.

This clone was recorded only once. The rearrangement joins TRBV7-9 to TRBJ2-1; TRBD1 matches at 10 bases. V lost 0 bases and J lost 6; bases outside the gene matches: 8. This CDR3 has 17 amino acids. Germline loops: CDR1 SEHNR, CDR2 FQNEAQ (reference sequence). In DNA form, the CDR3 reads TGTGCCAGCAGCTTAGCGCTCGGACAGGGGGTGTTCAATGAGCAGTTCTTC. Residues: CASSLALGQGVFNEQFF.

The chain joins TRBV19 to TRBJ1-1; 9 bases align to TRBD1. The CDR3 runs to 14 residues. With V trimmed by 6 bases and J by 5 bases, 7 bases remained unmatched. The germline gives CDR1 LNHDA, CDR2 SQIVND (reference sequence). CDR3 sequence (DNA): TGTGCCAGTAGCTTCCGGGACAGGGTGACTGAAGCTTTCTTT. Its protein product is CASSFRDRVTEAFF.

A few counts support this clone. The chain employs TRBV14 and TRBJ1-6, with 8 bases fitting TRBD1. This CDR3 comprises 16 residues. Germline-derived CDR1 and CDR2 are SGHDN and FVKESK. V trimming: 3 bases; J trimming: 4 bases; junction bases outside the gene matches: 5. The CDR3 spells CASSQGRGPYNSPLHF. CDR3 DNA sequence: TGTGCCAGCAGCCAGGGCAGGGGGCCATATAATTCACCCCTCCACTTT.

The chain is built from TRBV4-1 and TRBJ2-2; D not certain. The germline V gene encodes CDR1 MGHRA and CDR2 YSYEKL. The CDR3 is 16 residues long. Trimming stripped 0 bases from V and 1 base from J, with 9 bases between. In nucleotides, the CDR3 is TGCGCCAGCAGCCAAGAAAGACAACTGAACACCGGGGAGCTGTTTTTT. Translated: CASSQERQLNTGELFF.

This clone was seen just once. V usage is TRBV5-4 and J usage is TRBJ2-7; 7 bases agree with TRBD1. The CDR3 spans 13 residues. Losses at the gene ends were 4 bases for V and 6 bases for J; bases not matched to a gene: 7. Germline lookup yields CDR1 SGHNT and CDR2 YYREEE (reference sequence). The CDR3 here is CASSLGGLSEQYF. The DNA of the CDR3 is TGTGCCAGCAGCCTAGGGGGCTTGAGCGAGCAGTACTTC.

The genes are TRBV18 and TRBJ2-1; possible D gene TRBD1, 6 bases. Deletions cut 2 bases from V and 7 bases from J, with 6 bases between. The CDR3 has 12 residues. Germline loops: CDR1 KGHSH, CDR2 LQKENI. The CDR3 here is CASSPTGNEQFF. The CDR3 DNA sequence: TGTGCCAGCTCACCAACAGGGAATGAGCAGTTCTTC.

V gene TRBV28 combines with J gene TRBJ2-1; 11 bases agree with TRBD1. Germline CDR1 is MDHEN and CDR2 is SYDVKM. The CDR3 covers 13 residues. The V segment lost 8 bases and the J segment 4 bases; nucleotides outside the gene matches: 1. The chain's CDR3 is CASGTGGYNEQFF. CDR3 coding DNA: TGTGCCAGCGGGACAGGGGGATACAATGAGCAGTTCTTC.

The chain joins TRBV5-4 to TRBJ2-4; D unclear. The CDR3 length is 14 residues. Deletions cut 4 bases from V and 3 bases from J, with 11 bases between. Per germline, CDR1 SGHNT and CDR2 YYREEE (reference sequence). CDR3 loop: CASSPEPGKNIQYF. The CDR3 nucleotides are TGTGCCAGCAGCCCCGAGCCGGGCAAAAACATTCAGTACTTC. Full variable domain (missing parts from reference TRBV5-4 and TRBJ2-4): ETGVTQSPTHLIKTRGQQVTLRCSSQSGHNTVSWYQQALGQGPQFIFQYYREEENGRGNFPPRFSGLQFPNYSSELNVNALELDDSALYLCASSPEPGKNIQYFGAGTRLSVL.

The chain couples TRBV18 to TRBJ2-3; TRBD1 matches 8 bases. Germline V lookup: CDR1 KGHSH, CDR2 LQKENI. The CDR3 spans 18 residues. The V segment lost 1 base and the J segment 1 base; nucleotides outside the gene matches: 10. Here the CDR3 reads CASSPLAFGTGGTDTQYF. CDR3 in DNA: TGTGCCAGCTCACCACTTGCGTTCGGGACAGGAGGCACAGATACGCAGTATTTT. Full variable domain (missing parts from reference TRBV18 and TRBJ2-3): NAGVMQNPRHLVRRRGQEARLRCSPMKGHSHVYWYRQLPEEGLKFMVYLQKENIIDESGMPKERFSAEFPKEGPSILRIQQVVRGDSAAYFCASSPLAFGTGGTDTQYFGPGTRLTVL.

This chain links TRBV11-3 with TRBJ2-1; D remains unclear. The length of the CDR3 is 13 residues. V was cut by 5 bases and J by 5 bases, with 10 bases left in between. Germline V gives CDR1 SGHNT, CDR2 YENEEA. In DNA form, the CDR3 reads TGTGCCAGCAGCCCCCCAGAGGACAATGAGCAGTTCTTC. Amino acids: CASSPPEDNEQFF.

The rearrangement uses TRBV18 and TRBJ2-7; 9 nucleotides match TRBD1. Trimming at V came to 3 bases and at J to 5 bases, leaving 17 bases not matched to a gene. The CDR3 consists of 18 residues. Germline V lookup: CDR1 KGHSH, CDR2 LQKENI. As DNA, the CDR3 is TGTGCCAGCTCACCTCAGGACAGGGGAACACCTTTAGGGGACGAGCAGTACTTC. Protein: CASSPQDRGTPLGDEQYF.

The chain is built from TRBV30 and TRBJ2-7; tentative D call: TRBD1 (6 bases). V was shortened by 1 base and J by 1 base, with 14 bases between the two germline ends. Germline CDR1 reads GTSNPN; CDR2 reads SVGIG (reference sequence). The CDR3 extends over 15 amino acids. As DNA, the CDR3 is TGTGCCTGGAGTGAGGGCAGGGGTCGATCCTACGAGCAGTACTTC. Amino acids: CAWSEGRGRSYEQYF.

The gene calls are TRBV27 and TRBJ2-5; 10 positions match TRBD2. V trimming: 5 bases; J trimming: 4 bases; junction bases outside the gene matches: 10. CDR3 length: 16 residues. Germline CDR1 is MNHEY and CDR2 is SMNVEV (reference sequence). The CDR3 spells CASSNLLAGAGETQYF. The DNA of the CDR3 is TGTGCCAGCAGTAACCTCCTAGCGGGAGCGGGAGAGACCCAGTACTTC.

The V and J genes are TRBV2 and TRBJ2-7; TRBD2 matches at 13 bases. Germline values: CDR1 SNHLY, CDR2 FYNNEI. The V gene end was trimmed by 3 bases and the J gene end by 2 bases; junction bases not matched to a gene: 4. The CDR3 length is 16 residues. The CDR3 is CASSDPGTSGAYEQYF. The CDR3 DNA is TGTGCCAGCAGTGATCCCGGGACTAGCGGGGCCTACGAGCAGTACTTC.

This rearrangement joins TRBV28 to TRBJ2-2; 7 bases match TRBD2. The CDR3 extends over 17 amino acids. Per the germline V gene, CDR1 is MDHEN and CDR2 is SYDVKM. Trimming removed 2 bases from V and 5 bases from J; junction bases left unmatched: 11. In DNA, the CDR3 is TGTGCCAGCAGTTTAATCCAGCTAGCGGAGATAACCGGGGAGCTGTTTTTT. Its protein is CASSLIQLAEITGELFF.

The rearrangement links TRBV30 to TRBJ1-6; no clear D. Germline CDR1 reads GTSNPN; CDR2 reads SVGIG (reference sequence). There are 10 residues in the CDR3. The ends were cut back, 5 bases at V and 12 bases at J, with 8 bases in the middle. Here the CDR3 DNA reads TGTGCCTGGCCAAGAGGACCCCTCCACTTT. This encodes CAWPRGPLHF.

The chain carries TRBV27 and TRBJ1-6; no reliable D call. CDR3 length: 12 amino acids. V lost 3 bases, J lost 6 bases, and 3 bases lay in between. From germline, CDR1 is MNHEY and CDR2 SMNVEV (reference sequence). The CDR3 loop is CASSFINSPLHF. The CDR3 DNA reads TGTGCCAGCAGTTTCATTAATTCACCCCTCCACTTT.

This chain connects TRBV9 to TRBJ2-7, with D hard to call. Between the trimmed V and J ends, which lost 0 bases and 4 bases, there was a span of 11 bases. The germline gives CDR1 SGDLS, CDR2 YYNGEE. This CDR3 region has 14 residues. The CDR3 is CASSVDPGNYEQYF. CDR3 sequence (DNA): TGTGCCAGCAGCGTAGATCCAGGAAATTACGAGCAGTACTTC.

V is TRBV25-1 and J is TRBJ2-7; D is undetermined. The V gene's germline CDR1 is MGHDK and CDR2 SYGVNS. Trimming stripped 6 bases from V and 3 bases from J, with 6 bases between. The CDR3 spans 11 residues. CDR3 DNA sequence: TGTGCCAGCAGGGCAGTCTACGAGCAGTACTTC. This encodes CASRAVYEQYF.